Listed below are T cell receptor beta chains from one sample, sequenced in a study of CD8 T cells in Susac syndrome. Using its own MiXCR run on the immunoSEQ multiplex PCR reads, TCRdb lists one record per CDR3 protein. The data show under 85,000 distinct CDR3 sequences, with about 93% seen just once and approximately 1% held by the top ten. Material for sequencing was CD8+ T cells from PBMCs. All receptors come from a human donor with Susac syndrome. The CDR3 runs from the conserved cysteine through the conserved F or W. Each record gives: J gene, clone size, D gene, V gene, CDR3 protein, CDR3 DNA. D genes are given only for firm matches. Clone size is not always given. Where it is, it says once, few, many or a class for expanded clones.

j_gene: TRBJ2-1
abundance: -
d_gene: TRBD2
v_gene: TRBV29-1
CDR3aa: CSVEILAGGGGHNEQFF
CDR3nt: TGCAGCGTTGAGATTCTAGCGGGAGGAGGGGGACACAATGAGCAGTTCTTC

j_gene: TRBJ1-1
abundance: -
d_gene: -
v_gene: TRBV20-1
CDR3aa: CSARVGVGNWNEAFF
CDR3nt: TGCAGTGCTAGAGTGGGCGTCGGGAATTGGAATGAAGCTTTCTTT

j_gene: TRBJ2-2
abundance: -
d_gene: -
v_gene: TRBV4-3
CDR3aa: CASSQDHGTNTGELFF
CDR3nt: TGCGCCAGCAGCCAAGATCACGGAACGAACACCGGGGAGCTGTTTTTT

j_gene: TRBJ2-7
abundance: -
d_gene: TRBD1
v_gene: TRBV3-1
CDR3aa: CASSLGPPGGYEQYF
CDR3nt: TGTGCCAGCAGCCTGGGCCCGCCAGGGGGCTACGAGCAGTACTTC

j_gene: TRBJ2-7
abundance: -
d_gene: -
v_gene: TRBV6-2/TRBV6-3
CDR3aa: CASSFGHVPYEQYF
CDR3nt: TGTGCCAGCAGTTTCGGACACGTCCCCTACGAGCAGTACTTC

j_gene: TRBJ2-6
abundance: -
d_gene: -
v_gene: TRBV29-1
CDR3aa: CSVEAPASSGANVLTF
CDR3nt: TGCAGCGTTGAAGCGCCAGCCAGCTCTGGGGCCAACGTCCTGACTTTC

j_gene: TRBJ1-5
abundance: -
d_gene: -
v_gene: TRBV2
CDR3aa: CASRAENGNQPQHF
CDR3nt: TGTGCCAGCAGGGCGGAGAACGGAAACCAGCCCCAGCATTTT

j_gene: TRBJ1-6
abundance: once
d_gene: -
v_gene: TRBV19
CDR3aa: CASTLTYPNSPLHF
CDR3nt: TGTGCCAGTACCCTAACCTACCCGAATTCACCCCTCCACTTT

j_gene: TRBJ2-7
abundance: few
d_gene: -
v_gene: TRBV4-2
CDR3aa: CASSLLESEQYF
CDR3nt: TGTGCCAGCAGCCTTCTCGAGAGTGAGCAGTACTTC

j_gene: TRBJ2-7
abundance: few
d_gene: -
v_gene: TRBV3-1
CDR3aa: CASSPTTGSYEQYF
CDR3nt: TGTGCCAGCAGCCCTACGACAGGATCCTACGAGCAGTACTTC

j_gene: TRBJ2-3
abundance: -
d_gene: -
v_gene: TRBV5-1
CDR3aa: CASSEGDTQYF
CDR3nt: TGCGCCAGCAGCGAGGGTGATACGCAGTATTTT

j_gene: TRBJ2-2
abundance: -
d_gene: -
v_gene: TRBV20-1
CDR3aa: CSVQDSNTGELFF
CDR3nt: TGCAGTGTTCAGGACTCGAACACCGGGGAGCTGTTTTTT

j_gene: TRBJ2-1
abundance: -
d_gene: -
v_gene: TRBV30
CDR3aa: CAWSVLARNEQFF
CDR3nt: TGTGCCTGGAGTGTATTAGCGCGCAATGAGCAGTTCTTC

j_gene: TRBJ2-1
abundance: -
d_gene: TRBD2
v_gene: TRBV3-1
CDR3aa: CASSQVGGTRVWEQFF
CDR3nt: TGTGCCAGCAGCCAAGTTGGGGGGACTAGAGTGTGGGAGCAGTTCTTC

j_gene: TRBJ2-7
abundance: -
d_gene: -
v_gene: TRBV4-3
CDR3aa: CASSQDIGSTYEQYF
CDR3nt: TGCGCCAGCAGCCAAGATATCGGTTCTACCTACGAGCAGTACTTC

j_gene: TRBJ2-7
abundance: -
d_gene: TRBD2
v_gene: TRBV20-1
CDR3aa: CSASLEEGTSGSFRVEQYF
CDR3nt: TGCAGTGCCAGCTTAGAGGAAGGGACTAGCGGGAGTTTTAGGGTCGAGCAGTACTTC

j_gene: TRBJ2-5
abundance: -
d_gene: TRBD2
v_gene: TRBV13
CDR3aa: CASSYFSGRTQETQYF
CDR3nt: TGTGCCAGCAGCTATTTCAGCGGGAGGACCCAAGAGACCCAGTACTTC

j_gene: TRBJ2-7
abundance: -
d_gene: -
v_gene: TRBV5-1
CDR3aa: CASSGTREGQYF
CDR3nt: TGCGCCAGCAGCGGGACCAGAGAAGGGCAGTACTTC

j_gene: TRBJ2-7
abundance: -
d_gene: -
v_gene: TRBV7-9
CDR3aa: CASSPNWQAHEQYF
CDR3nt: TGTGCCAGCAGCCCAAATTGGCAGGCGCACGAGCAGTACTTC

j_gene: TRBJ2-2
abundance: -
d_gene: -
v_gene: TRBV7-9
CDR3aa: CASSLFAGHTGELFF
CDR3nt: TGTGCCAGCAGCTTATTTGCGGGACACACCGGGGAGCTGTTTTTT

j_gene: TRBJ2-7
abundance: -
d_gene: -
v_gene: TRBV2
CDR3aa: CASRVQSDNPSSYEQYF
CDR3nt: TGTGCCAGCAGAGTACAGTCGGACAACCCGAGCTCCTACGAGCAGTACTTC

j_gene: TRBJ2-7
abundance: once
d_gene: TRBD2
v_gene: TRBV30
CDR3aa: CAWSSPGLAGIYEQYF
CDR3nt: TGTGCCTGGAGTTCCCCCGGACTAGCGGGAATCTACGAGCAGTACTTC

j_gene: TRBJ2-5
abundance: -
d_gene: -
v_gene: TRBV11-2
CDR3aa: CASSLWGVEGQETQYF
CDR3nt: TGTGCCAGCAGCTTATGGGGTGTGGAGGGCCAAGAGACCCAGTACTTC

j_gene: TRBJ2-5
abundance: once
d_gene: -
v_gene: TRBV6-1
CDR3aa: CASSEVQAGETQYF
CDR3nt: TGTGCCAGCAGTGAAGTTCAAGCGGGAGAGACCCAGTACTTC

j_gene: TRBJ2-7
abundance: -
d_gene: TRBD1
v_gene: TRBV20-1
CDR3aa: CSARDIDRESYEQYF
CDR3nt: TGCAGTGCTAGAGATATCGACAGGGAGTCCTACGAGCAGTACTTC

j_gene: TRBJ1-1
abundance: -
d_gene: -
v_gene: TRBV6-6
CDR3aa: CASLGQLNTEAFF
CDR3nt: TGTGCCAGCCTCGGACAACTGAACACTGAAGCTTTCTTT

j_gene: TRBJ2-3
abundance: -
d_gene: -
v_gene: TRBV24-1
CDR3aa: CATSDLRDGGQYF
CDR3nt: TGTGCCACCAGTGATTTAAGGGACGGAGGACAGTATTTT

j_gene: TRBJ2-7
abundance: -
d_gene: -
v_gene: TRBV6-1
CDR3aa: CASRPLGGQRAYEQYF
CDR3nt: TGTGCCAGCAGACCACTCGGGGGACAGAGAGCCTACGAGCAGTACTTC

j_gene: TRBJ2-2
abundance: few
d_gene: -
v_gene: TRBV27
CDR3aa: CASSLVGDTGELFF
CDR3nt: TGTGCCAGCAGTCTCGTTGGGGACACCGGGGAGCTGTTTTTT

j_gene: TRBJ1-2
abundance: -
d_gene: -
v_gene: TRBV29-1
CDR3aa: CSVEGGAGALYGYTF
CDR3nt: TGCAGCGTTGAAGGTGGGGCAGGAGCCCTCTATGGCTACACCTTC

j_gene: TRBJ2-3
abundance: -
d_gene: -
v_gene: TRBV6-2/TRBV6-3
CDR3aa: CASSYAPDTQYF
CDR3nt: TGTGCCAGCAGTTACGCCCCAGATACGCAGTATTTT

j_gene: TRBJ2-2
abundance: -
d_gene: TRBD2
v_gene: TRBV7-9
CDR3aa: CASSRIAGANTGELFF
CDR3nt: TGTGCCAGCAGCCGTATAGCGGGAGCGAACACCGGGGAGCTGTTTTTT

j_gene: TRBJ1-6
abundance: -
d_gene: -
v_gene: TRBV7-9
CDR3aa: CASSLDPISPLHF
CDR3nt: TGTGCCAGCAGCTTAGACCCCATTTCACCCCTCCACTTT

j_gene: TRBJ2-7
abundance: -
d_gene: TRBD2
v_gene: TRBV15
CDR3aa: CATSGGIAGTYEQYF
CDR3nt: TGTGCCACCAGCGGGGGGATAGCGGGAACCTACGAGCAGTACTTC

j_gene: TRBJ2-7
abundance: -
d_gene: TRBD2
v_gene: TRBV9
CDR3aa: CASSVAGGSEQYF
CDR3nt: TGTGCCAGCAGCGTGGCGGGAGGTAGCGAGCAGTACTTC

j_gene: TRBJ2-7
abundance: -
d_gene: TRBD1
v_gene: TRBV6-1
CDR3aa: CASRTDPGQGYEQYF
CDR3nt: TGTGCCAGCAGAACTGATCCGGGACAGGGTTACGAGCAGTACTTC

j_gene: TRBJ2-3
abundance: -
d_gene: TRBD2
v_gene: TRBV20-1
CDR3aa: CSARGLAGGVLPPDTQYF
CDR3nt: TGCAGTGCTAGAGGGCTAGCGGGGGGGGTCCTCCCCCCAGATACGCAGTATTTT

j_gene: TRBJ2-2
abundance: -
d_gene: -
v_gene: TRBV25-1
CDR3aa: CASSGLANTGELFF
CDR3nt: TGTGCCAGCAGTGGGCTAGCGAACACCGGGGAGCTGTTTTTT

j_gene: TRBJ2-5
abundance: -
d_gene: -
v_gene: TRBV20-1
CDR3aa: CSAPSGYSQETQYF
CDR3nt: TGCAGTGCCCCTTCAGGGTACTCGCAAGAGACCCAGTACTTC

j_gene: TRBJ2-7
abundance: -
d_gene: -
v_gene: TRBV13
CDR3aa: CASSPNGAPDEQYF
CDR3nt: TGTGCCAGCAGCCCCAACGGCGCTCCGGACGAGCAGTACTTC

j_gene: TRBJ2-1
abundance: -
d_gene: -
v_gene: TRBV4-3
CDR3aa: CASSQDKGNGNEQFF
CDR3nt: TGCGCCAGCAGCCAAGATAAGGGCAACGGCAATGAGCAGTTCTTC

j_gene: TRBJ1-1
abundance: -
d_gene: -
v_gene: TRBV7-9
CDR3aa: CASSLGQSEAFF
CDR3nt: TGTGCCAGCAGCCTCGGACAGTCTGAAGCTTTCTTT

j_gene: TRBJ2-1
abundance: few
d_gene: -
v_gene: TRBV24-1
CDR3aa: CATSDGDTQFF
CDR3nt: TGTGCCACCAGTGATGGAGACACACAGTTCTTC

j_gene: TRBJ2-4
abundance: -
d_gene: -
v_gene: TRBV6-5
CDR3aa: CASSYLGGGARNIQYF
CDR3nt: TGTGCCAGCAGTTACCTCGGTGGAGGGGCGAGAAACATTCAGTACTTC

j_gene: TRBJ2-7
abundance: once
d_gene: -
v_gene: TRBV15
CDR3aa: CATSRALYDGQESSYEQYF
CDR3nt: TGTGCCACCAGCAGAGCTTTATATGATGGGCAGGAGAGCTCCTACGAGCAGTACTTC

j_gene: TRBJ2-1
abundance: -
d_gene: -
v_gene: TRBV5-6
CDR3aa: CASSLKQANNEQFF
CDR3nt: TGTGCCAGCAGCTTGAAACAGGCTAACAATGAGCAGTTCTTC

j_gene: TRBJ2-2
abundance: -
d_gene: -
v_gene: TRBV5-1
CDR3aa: CASSSDNTGELFF
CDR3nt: TGCGCCAGCAGCTCGGATAACACCGGGGAGCTGTTTTTT

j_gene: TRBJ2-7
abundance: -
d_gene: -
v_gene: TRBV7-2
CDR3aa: CASSLGAGWSTYEQYF
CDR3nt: TGTGCCAGCAGCTTAGGGGCTGGCTGGAGTACCTACGAGCAGTACTTC

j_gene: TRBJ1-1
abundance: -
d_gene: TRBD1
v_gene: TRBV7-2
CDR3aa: CASTMGDRGPPPYTEAFF
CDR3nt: TGTGCCAGCACCATGGGGGACAGGGGGCCGCCCCCGTACACTGAAGCTTTCTTT

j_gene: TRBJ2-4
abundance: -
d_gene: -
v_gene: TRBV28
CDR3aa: CASSLPLLTGSGDIQYF
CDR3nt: TGTGCCAGCAGTTTACCCCTTCTGACGGGCTCAGGGGACATTCAGTACTTC

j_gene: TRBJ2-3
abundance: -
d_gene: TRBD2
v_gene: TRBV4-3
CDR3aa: CASSQERGGPDTQYF
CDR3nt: TGCGCCAGCAGCCAAGAGCGGGGGGGCCCAGATACGCAGTATTTT

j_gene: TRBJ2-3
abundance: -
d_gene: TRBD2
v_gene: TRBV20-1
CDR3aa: CSAITSGESTDTQYF
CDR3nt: TGCAGTGCAATCACTAGCGGGGAAAGCACAGATACGCAGTATTTT

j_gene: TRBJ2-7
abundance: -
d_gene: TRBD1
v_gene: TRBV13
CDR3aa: CASSPTGGYEQYF
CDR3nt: TGTGCCAGCAGCCCGACAGGGGGGTACGAGCAGTACTTC

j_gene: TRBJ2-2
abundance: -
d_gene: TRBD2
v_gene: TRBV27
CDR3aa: CASSLSGLAGVTGELFF
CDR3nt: TGTGCCAGCAGTTTATCAGGACTAGCGGGAGTAACCGGGGAGCTGTTTTTT

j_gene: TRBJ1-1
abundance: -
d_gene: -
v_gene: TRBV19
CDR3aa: CASSIREGFGTEAFF
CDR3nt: TGTGCCAGTAGTATTCGGGAAGGGTTTGGCACTGAAGCTTTCTTT

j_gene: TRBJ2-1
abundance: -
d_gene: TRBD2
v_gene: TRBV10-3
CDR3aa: CAISDIGLAEYNEQFF
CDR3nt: TGTGCCATCAGTGACATCGGGCTAGCGGAGTACAATGAGCAGTTCTTC

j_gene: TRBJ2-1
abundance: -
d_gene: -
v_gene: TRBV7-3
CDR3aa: CASSSEGGEQFF
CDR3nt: TGTGCCAGCAGCTCCGAAGGGGGGGAGCAGTTCTTC

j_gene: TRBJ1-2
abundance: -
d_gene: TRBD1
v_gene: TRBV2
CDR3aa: CAHRTGYGYTF
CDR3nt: TGTGCCCACCGGACAGGCTATGGCTACACCTTC

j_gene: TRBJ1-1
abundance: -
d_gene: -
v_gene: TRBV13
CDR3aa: CASSLAQEGTEAFF
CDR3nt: TGTGCCAGCAGCTTAGCACAGGAGGGCACTGAAGCTTTCTTT

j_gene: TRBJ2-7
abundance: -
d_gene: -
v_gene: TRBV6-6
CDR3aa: CASSVGTITYEQYF
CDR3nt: TGTGCCAGCAGTGTCGGGACCATAACGTACGAGCAGTACTTC